The sequence of this T cell receptor (beta chain) was determined in a study of T-cell memory formation after mild COVID-19. Study results and limitations: Later expanders leaned CD4+, whereas clones that contracted between day 15 and 85 were balanced CD4/CD8. CD4+ contracting clones were found mainly in CM and EM, and CD8+ ones in EMRA.

This CDR3 is built from 21 residues. V shed 4 bases and J 0 bases; nucleotides not matched to a gene: 18. The germline gives CDR1 KGHSH, CDR2 LQKENI. TCRdb re-derived calls from the 5' RACE reads in MiXCR, one entry per CDR3 protein. This sample has around 130,000 distinct CDR3 sequences; about a sixth occur once, and the top ten carry approximately 5.5%. As for this clonotype: As yet, its antigen is unknown.

Sequencing used PBMCs or a T cell subset sorted from them (not recorded which). The gene calls are TRBV18 and TRBJ1-3; 10 bases match TRBD1. This TCR was recovered from a man aged 18-30 years who had mild COVID-19 (a few samples of this study predate the infection). Cell type and time point are not known. Written as DNA, the CDR3 is TGTGCCAGCTCACTGACCGGCTCGACAGGGGGCGGGCTTCCCTCTGGAAACACCATATATTTT. This gives the protein CASSLTGSTGGGLPSGNTIYF.